This T cell receptor beta chain was captured in a study of Graves' ophthalmopathy and Graves' hyperthyroidism. Study findings and constraints: Sensitivity of about 70% and specificity of 72.22% were achieved by the model that predicted ophthalmopathy progression. Stable hyperthyroidism and ophthalmopathy were told apart by a 13-signature model, which achieved 85% to 90% sensitivity and 65% to 83% specificity.

Trimming pared 2 bases from V and 3 bases from J, leaving 23 bases between. The CDR3 has 19 amino acids. CDR1 is LGHNT, CDR2 FRNRAP, per germline. This clonotype was seen at least ten times. Its matching antigen is unknown. Clinicians diagnosed using symptoms, serum thyroxine, TRAb, thyroid ultrasound and orbital computed tomography. Beta-chain TCR CDR3 regions were amplified from RNA transcripts. HTBI primers served in a first-round RT-PCR, which a second-round multiplex PCR followed. TCRdb itself ran the multiplex PCR reads through MiXCR, one entry per CDR3 protein. The data show more than 300,000 distinct CDR3 sequences, roughly 14% seen once.

The V gene is TRBV12-5, the J gene TRBJ1-5; D is possibly TRBD1 (5 bases). The sample was peripheral blood. The origin of this receptor is a woman under 30 with stable Graves' hyperthyroidism. CDR3 nucleotide sequence: TGTGCTAGTGGTTTGTCCCAGGGAGGGGTCCTTAGATACAATCAGCCCCAGCATTTT. Its protein product is CASGLSQGGVLRYNQPQHF.